These 18 T cell receptor beta chains originate from one sample sequenced in a study of T cell changes during pregnancy in multiple sclerosis. Method: immunoSEQ multiplex PCR; TCRdb's copy keeps in-frame clones and lacks some. The sample lists 20,000 to 25,000 clones, approximately 90% occurring once. The specimen was CD4+ T cells from peripheral blood mononuclear cells, collected in the third trimester of pregnancy. The receptor source for this set is a female donor with multiple sclerosis, enrolled in a pregnancy study.

The chain combines TRBV30 with TRBJ2-7; TRBD1 is a possible D gene (6 bases). The CDR3 has 12 amino acids. V was cut by 5 bases and J by 3 bases, with 11 bases left in between. Germline assignment: CDR1 GTSNPN and CDR2 SVGIG (reference sequence). Here the CDR3 reads CAWAGDGYEQYF. Here the CDR3 DNA reads TGTGCCTGGGCAGGGGATGGCTACGAGCAGTACTTC.

A remark on this clone: One junction end does not reproduce the germline sequence, and a read error may be involved. The chain couples TRBV2 to TRBJ1-2; D unresolved. The CDR3 runs to 10 residues. The germline V gene has CDR1 SNHLY and CDR2 FYNNEI. CDR3 sequence (DNA): TGTGCCAGCAGTGGAACAATACCATCCTTC. This sequence encodes CASSGTIPSF.

The chain couples TRBV27 to TRBJ2-7; 10 bases map to TRBD2. Germline V gene lookup returns CDR1 MNHEY and CDR2 SMNVEV (reference sequence). The CDR3 spans 13 residues. V gave up 8 bases and J gave up 3 bases; unmatched junction bases: 4. This chain's CDR3 is CASARTSGYEQYF. The CDR3 nucleotides are TGTGCCAGCGCTAGGACTAGCGGCTACGAGCAGTACTTC.

The chain links TRBV5-5 to TRBJ2-7, with D possibly being TRBD2 (6 bases). CDR1 SGHKS and CDR2 YYEKEE come from the germline V gene (reference sequence). This CDR3 is built from 17 residues. V lost 2 bases to trimming and J lost 2 bases, with 20 bases between them. The chain's CDR3 is CASSLDWGVTLTYEQYF. The DNA for the CDR3 is TGTGCCAGCAGCTTAGATTGGGGGGTCACTCTTACCTACGAGCAGTACTTC. Full variable domain (remainder filled in from reference TRBV5-5 and TRBJ2-7): DAGVTQSPTHLIKTRGQQVTLRCSPISGHKSVSWYQQVLGQGPQFIFQYYEKEERGRGNFPDRFSARQFPNYSSELNVNALLLGDSALYLCASSLDWGVTLTYEQYFGPGTRLTVT.

This chain connects TRBV11-2 to TRBJ2-1, with 7 bases lining up with TRBD1. The V gene's germline CDR1 is SGHAT and CDR2 FQNNGV. V dropped 5 bases and J dropped 3; count of bases not matched to a gene: 10. The CDR3 totals 16 residues. CDR3 bases: TGTGCCAGCAGCAGGGGGCCCAACCCTTTCTACAATGAGCAGTTCTTC. Translating gives CASSRGPNPFYNEQFF.

CDR3 region: CASIRRGPTNEKLFF. The CDR3 coding sequence is TGTGCCAGCATCCGCAGGGGGCCGACTAATGAAAAACTGTTTTTT. The chain employs TRBV2 and TRBJ1-4; 8 positions agree with TRBD1. CDR1 SNHLY and CDR2 FYNNEI come from the germline V gene. The CDR3 totals 15 residues. The V and J ends lost 7 bases and 2 bases, in that order; junction bases with no gene match: 6.

V and J are TRBV5-1 and TRBJ2-3; TRBD2 agrees at 8 bases. After removal of 4 bases from V and 3 bases from J, the junction contained 7 bases not matched to a gene. The CDR3 has 15 residues. Per the germline V gene, CDR1 is SGHRS and CDR2 is YFSETQ. CDR3 in DNA: TGCGCCAGCAGCACCCAGGGACTAGTTACAGATACGCAGTATTTT. It encodes CASSTQGLVTDTQYF.

The V gene is TRBV20-1, the J gene TRBJ1-6; weak D call: TRBD1 (5 bases). The CDR3 is 11 residues long. Germline V gives CDR1 DFQATT, CDR2 SNEGSKA (reference sequence). V lost 7 bases, J lost 12 bases, and 13 bases lay in between. CDR3 sequence: CSVQGWGPLHF. As DNA, the CDR3 is TGCAGTGTCCAGGGATGGGGACCCCTCCACTTT.

V is TRBV11-1 and J is TRBJ2-1, with D maybe TRBD1 (5 bases). The CDR3 contains 13 residues. Germline V gives CDR1 SGHAT, CDR2 FQDESV (reference sequence). V lost 0 bases and J 14 bases, leaving 14 bases between the germline ends. CDR3 in DNA: TGTGCCAGCAGCTTAGCCGGACAACTCCCTAAGTTCTTC. Translating it yields CASSLAGQLPKFF.

The CDR3 nucleotides read TGTGCCAGCAGCCCAGGGATAGGTACGCAGTATTTT. It translates to CASSPGIGTQYF. The rearrangement joins TRBV14 to TRBJ2-3, with D possibly matching TRBD1 (5 bases). Germline-derived CDR1 and CDR2 are SGHDN and FVKESK. The CDR3 runs to 12 residues. The V end lost 4 bases, the J end lost 8 bases, and 10 bases lay between the germline ends.

This chain links TRBV12-5 with TRBJ2-2; D is unclear. The CDR3 spans 12 residues. Trimming removed 6 bases from V and 3 bases from J, with 5 bases in between. Germline V gives CDR1 LGHNT, CDR2 FRNRAP. CDR3 protein: CASGRDTGELFF. CDR3 bases: TGTGCTAGTGGCCGGGACACCGGGGAGCTGTTTTTT.

The genes are TRBV9 and TRBJ1-6; D possibly corresponds to TRBD1 (5 bases). The CDR3 covers 14 residues. Trimming took 0 bases from V and 10 from J, leaving 11 bases between them. CDR1 is SGDLS and CDR2 is YYNGEE in the germline V gene. CDR3 protein: CASSVGGEGSPLHF. The CDR3 nucleotides read TGTGCCAGCAGCGTAGGGGGGGAGGGGTCACCCCTCCACTTT.

This chain links TRBV10-3 with TRBJ1-6; 8 bases are a match to TRBD1. The CDR3 sequence is 14 residues long. Losses at the gene ends were 3 bases for V and 7 bases for J; bases not matched to a gene: 2. Germline CDR1 ENHRY, CDR2 SYGVKD. CDR3 in DNA: TGTGCCATCAGTGACGACAGGGGAAATTCACCCCTCCACTTT. It is translated as CAISDDRGNSPLHF.

The V call is TRBV6-1, the J call TRBJ1-4; TRBD1 is a possible D gene (5 bases). Trimming took off 7 bases at V and 3 bases at J, with 15 bases between the two ends. The CDR3 consists of 15 residues. Germline CDR1 reads MNHNS; CDR2 reads SASEGT. CDR3 sequence: CASTPTTDPNEKLFF. CDR3 bases: TGTGCCAGCACTCCGACGACAGACCCTAATGAAAAACTGTTTTTT.

V usage is TRBV5-1 and J usage is TRBJ1-5; D may be TRBD1 (6 bases). CDR1 and CDR2 from the germline V gene are SGHRS and YFSETQ. V was cut by 0 bases and J by 5 bases, with 9 bases left in between. This CDR3 contains 14 residues. DNA of the CDR3: TGCGCCAGCAGCTTGGAAGGGGGGGATCAGCCCCAGCATTTT. This encodes CASSLEGGDQPQHF. The full variable domain, completed using reference TRBV5-1 and TRBJ1-5, is KAGVTQTPRYLIKTRGQQVTLSCSPISGHRSVSWYQQTPGQGLQFLFEYFSETQRNKGNFPGRFSGRQFSNSRSEMNVSTLELGDSALYLCASSLEGGDQPQHFGDGTRLSIL.

In this sample, this clone turned up once. V is TRBV5-5 and J is TRBJ1-1; possibly TRBD1 for D (5 bases). V lost 1 base to trimming and J lost 7 bases, with 11 bases between them. Per germline, CDR1 SGHKS and CDR2 YYEKEE (reference sequence). This CDR3 has 13 residues. CDR3 nucleotides: TGTGCCAGCAGCTTGAGCTGGGGACTTGAAGCTTTCTTT. It encodes CASSLSWGLEAFF.

The chain is built from TRBV9 and TRBJ2-2; possibly TRBD2 for D (6 bases). V gave up 2 bases and J gave up 4 bases, with 21 bases separating them. Germline V gene sequence: CDR1 SGDLS, CDR2 YYNGEE. CDR3 size: 18 residues. CDR3 DNA sequence: TGTGCCAGCAGCGTGGGGACCGGGGGAGCTTCGAGCACCGGGGAGCTGTTTTTT. Translating gives CASSVGTGGASSTGELFF. Looking up the rest from reference TRBV9 and TRBJ2-2 gives the full variable domain: DSGVTQTPKHLITATGQRVTLRCSPRSGDLSVYWYQQSLDQGLQFLIQYYNGEERAKGNILERFSAQQFPDLHSELNLSSLELGDSALYFCASSVGTGGASSTGELFFGEGSRLTVL.

The chain combines TRBV7-2 with TRBJ2-3, with 8 nucleotides matching TRBD2. Germline V gene sequence: CDR1 SGHTA, CDR2 FQGNSA. The CDR3 contains 19 residues. Trimming at V came to 1 base and at J to 2 bases, leaving 14 bases not matched to a gene. In DNA form, the CDR3 reads TGTGCCAGCAGCTTAGAGGGACTAGTTGGGCGTTTTCACACAGATACGCAGTATTTT. The encoded protein is CASSLEGLVGRFHTDTQYF.